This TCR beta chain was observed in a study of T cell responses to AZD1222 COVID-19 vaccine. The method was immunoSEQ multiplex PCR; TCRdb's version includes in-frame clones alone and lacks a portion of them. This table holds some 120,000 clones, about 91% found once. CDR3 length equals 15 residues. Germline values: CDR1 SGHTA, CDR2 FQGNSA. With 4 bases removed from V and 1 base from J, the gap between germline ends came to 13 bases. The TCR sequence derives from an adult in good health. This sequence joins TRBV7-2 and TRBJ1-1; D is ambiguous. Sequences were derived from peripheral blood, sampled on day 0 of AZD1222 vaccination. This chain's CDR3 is CASSSLGQWNTEAFF. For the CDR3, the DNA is TGTGCCAGCAGCTCCCTAGGCCAATGGAACACTGAAGCTTTCTTT.